The 21 T cell receptor beta chains given below trace back to one sample, sequenced in a study of blood T cells in healthy people across ages. Combining a sample-barcoded 5' primer with a J-beta primer mix, a second PCR ran for about 6 to 12 cycles. TCRdb redid the calling of the 5' RACE reads with MiXCR, one entry per CDR3 protein. The table lists hundreds of thousands of distinct CDR3 sequences, about 45% of them singletons, with approximately 23% in the top ten. The material sequenced was blood. Receptor source: a man older than 75 in good health.

As to this clonotype: A clone one base away is much larger, so this may be a read error. V and J are TRBV6-5 and TRBJ1-1; weak D call: TRBD1 (6 bases). Germline-derived CDR1 and CDR2 are MNHEY and SVGAGI. Trimming removed 6 bases from V and 11 bases from J, with 22 bases in between. The CDR3 sequence is 14 residues long. The CDR3 nucleotides are TGTGCCAGCAGCCAGGGCAGGGGTCCAAGTGAGGCTTTCTTT. This codes for CASSQGRGPSEAFF.

A few counts support this clonotype. This chain uses TRBV6-5 with TRBJ2-7, with no clear D. Per the germline V gene, CDR1 is MNHEY and CDR2 is SVGAGI. Between the trimmed V and J ends, which lost 4 bases and 6 bases, there was a span of 13 bases. CDR3 length: 13 residues. The CDR3 loop reads CASSSTMFIEQYF. The CDR3 DNA reads as TGTGCCAGCAGTTCTACTATGTTTATCGAGCAGTACTTC.

This rearrangement joins TRBV20-1 to TRBJ2-1; 7 bases fit TRBD2. The ends lost 3 bases at V and 0 bases at J; junction bases unmatched: 5. CDR1 is DFQATT, CDR2 SNEGSKA, per germline (reference sequence). CDR3 length equals 15 residues. The CDR3 is CSARGGLSSYNEQFF. CDR3 bases: TGCAGTGCTAGGGGGGGACTAAGCTCCTACAATGAGCAGTTCTTC.

The rearrangement uses TRBV7-9 and TRBJ2-5; 9 nucleotides line up with TRBD2. The assigned J gene may be wrong: the sequence end matches TRBJ2-7 better. CDR3 size: 15 residues. The V gene's germline CDR1 is SEHNR and CDR2 FQNEAQ (reference sequence). The CDR3 here is CASSLGGRALDEQYF. The CDR3 DNA sequence: TGTGCCAGCAGCTTGGGCGGGAGGGCCCTCGACGAGCAGTACTTC.

The V and J genes are TRBV30 and TRBJ1-5, with TRBD1 matching over 8 bases. Looked up from germline, CDR1 is GTSNPN and CDR2 is SVGIG (reference sequence). The CDR3 length is 13 residues. V was pared by 7 bases and J by 4 bases, with 6 bases of the junction left unmatched. This CDR3 is CASDRGRNQPQHF. The DNA for the CDR3 is TGTGCCTCCGACAGGGGACGAAATCAGCCCCAGCATTTT. Full variable domain (remainder filled in from reference TRBV30 and TRBJ1-5): SQTIHQWPATLVQPVGSPLSLECTVEGTSNPNLYWYRQAAGRGLQLLFYSVGIGQISSEVPQNLSASRPQDRQFILSSKKLLLSDSGFYLCASDRGRNQPQHFGDGTRLSIL.

Note on this clonotype: Since a much larger clone is just one base distant, this may be a read error. The J gene is TRBJ2-1, the V gene TRBV29-1; D is unclear. The CDR3 has 14 amino acids. Germline V lookup: CDR1 SQVTM, CDR2 ANQGSEA. V lost 7 bases and J lost 6, with 19 bases in between. As DNA, the CDR3 is TGCAGCGCTGCCCCCTCCCGTGCTAGCAATGAGCAGTTCTTC. It translates to CSAAPSRASNEQFF.

This clonotype has a count of ten or more. CDR3: CASSHARGLAGETSEQYF. In DNA, the CDR3 is TGTGCCAGCAGTCACGCCAGGGGACTAGCGGGAGAAACATCCGAGCAGTACTTC. The genes are TRBV6-6 and TRBJ2-7; 14 nucleotides agree with TRBD2. CDR1 MNHNY and CDR2 SVGAGI come from the germline V gene (reference sequence). Losses at the gene ends were 5 bases for V and 6 bases for J; bases not matched to a gene: 15. This CDR3 is built from 18 residues.

The table lists this clonotype with many counts. V usage is TRBV10-3 and J usage is TRBJ2-1; no clear D. This CDR3 is 12 amino acids long. With 7 bases removed from V and 5 bases from J, the gap between germline ends came to 9 bases. CDR1 is ENHRY and CDR2 is SYGVKD in the germline V gene. This CDR3 reads CAIKRSDNEQFF. The CDR3 DNA sequence: TGTGCCATCAAAAGAAGTGACAATGAGCAGTTCTTC.

The genes are TRBV20-1 and TRBJ2-2, with 10 bases that match TRBD2. Germline CDR1 and CDR2: DFQATT and SNEGSKA (reference sequence). V shed 1 base, J shed 7 bases, and the junction held 6 bases outside the gene matches. The CDR3 is 15 residues long. CDR3 in amino acids: CSARVLASGSGELFF. The DNA of the CDR3 is TGCAGTGCTAGAGTGCTGGCTAGCGGGAGCGGGGAGCTGTTTTTT.

This clonotype was recorded only once. A read error may be the cause here, since a much bigger clone is one base away. The chain uses TRBV6-6 and TRBJ1-5; D is unclear. Germline CDR1 is MNHNY and CDR2 is SVGAGI (reference sequence). The length of the CDR3 is 15 residues. The V and J ends lost 5 bases and 7 bases respectively, with 18 bases between them. CDR3 residues: CASSTGRPLEQPQHF. The CDR3 nucleotides read TGTGCCAGCAGTACGGGAAGGCCCCTGGAGCAGCCCCAGCATTTT.

The V call is TRBV6-1, the J call TRBJ2-4; possible D gene TRBD1, 5 bases. Germline CDR1 is MNHNS and CDR2 is SASEGT. This CDR3 comprises 14 residues. Between the trimmed V and J ends, which lost 6 bases and 4 bases, there was a span of 13 bases. In nucleotides, the CDR3 is TGTGCCAGCAGGCAGGACAACGGTAAAAACATTCAGTACTTC. Translated: CASRQDNGKNIQYF.

This clonotype has a handful of counts. This chain links TRBV7-3 with TRBJ2-3; possibly TRBD2 for D (6 bases). Germline V gene sequence: CDR1 SGHTA, CDR2 FQGTGA. The V end lost 1 base, the J end lost 1 base, and 9 bases lay between the germline ends. The CDR3 extends over 15 amino acids. The CDR3 spells CASSLSSSGTDTQYF. Written as DNA, the CDR3 is TGTGCCAGCAGCTTAAGTTCTAGCGGCACAGATACGCAGTATTTT.

This chain links TRBV15 with TRBJ1-3; no firm D call. Germline V gene data show CDR1 as LNHNV and CDR2 as YYDKDF (reference sequence). Trimming removed 3 bases from V and 0 bases from J, with 12 bases in between. The CDR3 contains 16 residues. Written as DNA, the CDR3 is TGTGCCACCAGCAGTGGCCAGTTTTCCTCTGGAAACACCATATATTTT. Protein: CATSSGQFSSGNTIYF. The entire variable domain, with the rest obtained from reference TRBV15 and TRBJ1-3, is as follows: DAMVIQNPRYQVTQFGKPVTLSCSQTLNHNVMYWYQQKSSQAPKLLFHYYDKDFNNEADTPDNFQSRRPNTSFCFLDIRSPGLGDTAMYLCATSSGQFSSGNTIYFGEGSWLTVV.

In this sample, this clonotype turned up a few times. The chain carries TRBV6-2 or TRBV6-3 and TRBJ1-2; 10 nucleotides match TRBD1. The V gene's germline CDR1 is MNHEY and CDR2 SVGEGT. V lost 0 bases to trimming and J lost 6 bases; unmatched junction nucleotides: 7. This CDR3 region has 16 residues. The CDR3: CASSYSVLGTGDGYTF. The CDR3 nucleotides read TGTGCCAGCAGTTACTCTGTCCTGGGGACAGGGGATGGCTACACCTTC.

Only a few counts were recorded for this clonotype. The germline gene is not matched at one end of the junction; a read error may be the cause. This chain connects TRBV7-2 to TRBJ2-3; D is unclear. The germline V gene encodes CDR1 SGHTA and CDR2 FQGNSA. The CDR3 is made up of 14 amino acids. CDR3 in amino acids: CACSLLGTRETQYF. CDR3 DNA: TGTGCCTGCAGCTTACTTGGAACACGAGAAACGCAGTATTTT.

The sample holds many counts of this clonotype. The V call is TRBV11-2, the J call TRBJ2-3; 7 nucleotides match TRBD1. This CDR3 region has 16 residues. V trimming: 5 bases; J trimming: 1 base; junction bases outside the gene matches: 9. Germline CDR1 and CDR2: SGHAT and FQNNGV. The chain's CDR3 is CASSTRTGCGTDTQYF. CDR3 sequence (DNA): TGTGCCAGCAGCACCCGGACAGGTTGCGGCACAGATACGCAGTATTTT.

The chain recombines TRBV20-1 with TRBJ2-3; 11 positions agree with TRBD2. V shed 6 bases and J 5 bases; nucleotides not matched to a gene: 13. The CDR3 sequence is 16 residues long. Per the germline V gene, CDR1 is DFQATT and CDR2 is SNEGSKA (reference sequence). The CDR3 protein is CSAQSPTSGRGDTQYF. The CDR3, as DNA: TGCAGTGCCCAGAGCCCAACTAGCGGGAGAGGAGATACGCAGTATTTT.

Regarding this clonotype: This may be a read error, as it is one base from a much larger clone. The chain uses TRBV7-9 and TRBJ2-7; D possibly corresponds to TRBD1 (6 bases). The CDR3 is 15 amino acids. Germline lookup yields CDR1 SEHNR and CDR2 FQNEAQ (reference sequence). For the CDR3, the DNA is TGTGCCAGTCACGGTAGCGCCACAGGGAGCTACGAGCGGTACTTC. This encodes CASHGSATGSYERYF.

In its sample, this clonotype was seen a few times. V usage is TRBV7-2 and J usage is TRBJ2-4, with D possibly TRBD2 on 5 matching bases. CDR3 length: 14 amino acids. Germline values: CDR1 SGHTA, CDR2 FQGNSA. V gave up 1 base and J gave up 3 bases, with 7 bases separating them. The CDR3 sequence: CASSLGTVKNIQYF. CDR3 coding DNA: TGTGCCAGCAGCTTAGGGACTGTCAAAAACATTCAGTACTTC.

J is TRBJ2-1 and V is TRBV5-8; TRBD2 agrees at 7 bases. The V and J ends lost 6 bases and 3 bases, in that order; junction bases with no gene match: 12. This CDR3 comprises 16 residues. Looked up from germline, CDR1 is SGHTS and CDR2 is YDEGEE. CDR3 residues: CASTPVGRGSYNEQFF. In nucleotides, the CDR3 is TGTGCCAGCACCCCGGTGGGGAGGGGCAGCTACAATGAGCAGTTCTTC. The full variable domain, completed using reference TRBV5-8 and TRBJ2-1, is EAGVTQSPTHLIKTRGQQATLRCSPISGHTSVYWYQQALGLGLQFLLWYDEGEERNRGNFPPRFSGRQFPNYSSELNVNALELEDSALYLCASTPVGRGSYNEQFFGPGTRLTVL.

The V and J genes are TRBV7-2 and TRBJ2-1; TRBD2 agrees at 9 bases. CDR3 length: 15 residues. Germline V CDR1 and CDR2: SGHTA, FQGNSA. J gave up 3 bases and V 5 bases, and 5 bases lay outside the gene matches. In nucleotides, the CDR3 is TGTGCCAGCAGCAAGACTAGCGGAAACTACAATGAGCAGTTCTTC. This codes for CASSKTSGNYNEQFF.